The rows below give T cell receptor beta chains drawn from one sample of a study of blood T cell repertoires in COVID-19. Assay: immunoSEQ multiplex PCR; the TCRdb copy retains only in-frame clones and omits some. The table records some 100,000 clones, around nine tenths of them present only once. Material: peripheral blood. These receptors all come from a man aged 70-80 years with acute or convalescent COVID-19. CDR3s include the opening cysteine and the closing phenylalanine or tryptophan. Fields, in order: J gene, V gene, CDR3 protein.

TRBJ2-7	TRBV18	CASSPQGQAKYEQYF
TRBJ2-5	TRBV29-1	CSVSGLAEETQYF
TRBJ2-5	TRBV5-4	CASSSVRQHQETQYF
TRBJ1-2	TRBV19	CASRQNYGYTF
TRBJ1-1	TRBV6-1	CASSEAPGYTEAFF
TRBJ1-1	TRBV21-1	CASSKRGGNTEAFF
TRBJ2-4	TRBV6-2/TRBV6-3	CASSYGPGVKNIQYF
TRBJ2-1	TRBV7-6	CASSSTSTGRDNEQFF
TRBJ1-1	TRBV29-1	CSGNRGQTEAFF
TRBJ1-2	TRBV19	CASAEGVNRAAFGYTF
TRBJ1-3	TRBV7-9	CASSLMDSGGNTIYF
TRBJ1-4	TRBV5-1	CASSSALGQGAEKLFF
TRBJ2-3	TRBV27	CASRSWGNTDTQYF
TRBJ2-1	TRBV18	CASSPGAEQFF
TRBJ1-1	TRBV5-1	CASALGGDTEAFF
TRBJ1-5	TRBV2	CASSREGGFQPQHF
TRBJ2-2	TRBV10-2	CASRDRSSGELFF
TRBJ2-1	TRBV19	CASSIWTGVYNEQFF
TRBJ2-7	TRBV30	CACQGGVWYEQYF
TRBJ1-5	TRBV27	CASSLYGRVGQPQHF
TRBJ2-5	TRBV3-1/TRBV3-2	CASRGQGQETQYF
TRBJ2-6	TRBV5-8	CASSSGQGALGANVLTF
TRBJ1-1	TRBV5-5	CASSLVPGGVGTEAFF
TRBJ2-3	TRBV6-2/TRBV6-3	CASSYSGSLVDTQYF
TRBJ2-7	TRBV6-5	CASGERSSYEQYF
TRBJ2-2	TRBV19	CASSSFYRDRENTGELFF
TRBJ2-3	TRBV7-3	CASSRLGLAGVFTDTQYF
TRBJ1-1	TRBV7-6	CASSLESDGGTEAFF
TRBJ2-2	TRBV19	CATRQGLHTGELFF
TRBJ1-5	TRBV4-1	CASSQVWGQGGLSNQPQHF
TRBJ1-2	TRBV3-1/TRBV3-2	CASSQRPVGGGYTF
TRBJ2-3	TRBV29-1	CSVAHSGRTDTQYF
TRBJ2-7	TRBV18	CASSPMGGSDEQYF
TRBJ1-3	TRBV5-8	CASGRQGFSGNTIYF
TRBJ1-5	TRBV12-3/TRBV12-4	CASSLDGGQPQHF
TRBJ1-2	TRBV12-3/TRBV12-4	CASSSTGSRGYTF
TRBJ1-1	TRBV7-9	CASSLEKWTGLNTEAFF
TRBJ1-1	TRBV7-9	CASSLSGTGGTEAFF
TRBJ2-5	TRBV5-6	CASSLRAGQETQYF
TRBJ2-3	TRBV7-9	CASSFLAGDTQYF
TRBJ1-4	TRBV5-1	CASSSLGTGSNEKLFF
TRBJ1-3	TRBV10-3	CAIRDSRSGNTIYF
TRBJ1-2	TRBV5-5	CASSLTGVDYGYTF
TRBJ2-3	TRBV29-1	CSVDVLSGGTDTQYF
TRBJ2-3	TRBV3-1/TRBV3-2	CASSQSASGGVWITQYF
TRBJ1-3	TRBV9	CASSAEGGSGNTIYF
TRBJ1-6	TRBV16	CASSRQANAPLHF
TRBJ2-1	TRBV5-1	CASSLGGTMFNEQFF
TRBJ2-2	TRBV14	CASSQVAGVIGELFF
TRBJ1-1	TRBV28	CASSLGGVLNTEAFF
TRBJ2-7	TRBV5-4	CASSEASGGQYEQYF